The following is a TCR beta chain sequence with its context. The data stem from a study of technical replicates of blood from several donors. Trimming took 6 bases from V and 9 from J; bases not matched to a gene: 7. The CDR3 totals 14 residues. Germline V gene sequence: CDR1 SGHTA, CDR2 FQGNSA. The table came from immunoSEQ multiplex PCR; TCRdb's copy has only in-frame clones and leaves some out. The repertoire includes around 81,000 clones, more than 80% of them detected once, and roughly 4% sits in the top ten. V usage is TRBV7-2 and J usage is TRBJ1-6; 8 nucleotides match TRBD1. This receptor was obtained from a human donor in good health. Some clones in this sample may be carry-over from other donors' samples. The source material was PBMCs. The CDR3 coding sequence is TGTGCCAGCAGAATCACAGGGGGGAGTTCACCCCTCCACTTT. Translation gives CASRITGGSSPLHF.